A single sample gave rise to the 25 T cell receptor beta chains below, sequenced in a study of T cells in Graves' hyperthyroidism and ophthalmopathy. Regions amplified from RNA transcripts were the TCR beta CDR3 regions. In the first-round RT-PCR of the TCR CDR3, the HTBI primer set was used. MiXCR was run by TCRdb on the multiplex PCR reads, yielding one entry per CDR3 protein. The sample comprises some 550,000 distinct CDR3 sequences, more than 15% of which are singletons, and around 3.3% rests with the top ten. Sequenced input: blood. The origin of the receptors is a woman between 40 and 50 years old with Graves' ophthalmopathy.

The chain joins TRBV5-1 to TRBJ2-5; TRBD2 aligns across 10 bases. The CDR3 is made up of 18 amino acids. Germline V gene data show CDR1 as SGHRS and CDR2 as YFSETQ. With V trimmed by 2 bases and J by 4 bases, 14 bases remained unmatched. CDR3 bases: TGCGCCAGCAGCTTTTCTAGCGGGAGTTTGTTCTCCACAGAGACCCAGTACTTC. Translation gives CASSFSSGSLFSTETQYF.

The chain uses TRBV10-2 and TRBJ1-1; D might be TRBD1 (5 bases). The CDR3 consists of 15 residues. With 4 bases removed from V and 7 bases from J, the gap between germline ends came to 19 bases. Per the germline V gene, CDR1 is WSHSY and CDR2 is SAAADI. The CDR3 coding sequence is TGCGCCAGCAGTGCCAGGGACGCCGGGCGGGGTGAAGCTTTCTTT. Protein sequence: CASSARDAGRGEAFF.

There are many counts of this clonotype. The chain carries TRBV3-1 and TRBJ1-1; no reliable D call. This CDR3 comprises 14 residues. Trimming took 3 bases from V and 0 from J, leaving 8 bases between them. Germline V gene lookup returns CDR1 LGHDT and CDR2 YNNKEL (reference sequence). The CDR3 loop is CASSQPGLNTEAFF. CDR3 sequence (DNA): TGTGCCAGCAGCCAGCCCGGGTTGAACACTGAAGCTTTCTTT.

The V and J genes are TRBV3-1 and TRBJ1-4; D gene ambiguous. The CDR3 sequence is 15 residues long. Trimming removed 1 base at V and 5 bases at J, with 11 bases between. Germline CDR1 is LGHDT and CDR2 is YNNKEL (reference sequence). CDR3 residues: CASSQADTKNEKLFF. The DNA of the CDR3 is TGTGCCAGCAGCCAAGCCGATACTAAAAATGAAAAACTGTTTTTT.

This clonotype was observed once. The J gene is TRBJ2-3, the V gene TRBV19, with D perhaps matching TRBD2 (5 bases). Germline V gene lookup returns CDR1 LNHDA and CDR2 SQIVND (reference sequence). The CDR3 totals 11 residues. Trimming removed 10 bases from V and 7 bases from J, with 12 bases in between. Here the CDR3 DNA reads TGTGCCAATTTACGGGATTATACGCAGTATTTT. Translating it yields CANLRDYTQYF. Together with reference TRBV19 and TRBJ2-3, the CDR3 gives the full variable domain: DGGITQSPKYLFRKEGQNVTLSCEQNLNHDAMYWYRQDPGQGLRLIYYSQIVNDFQKGDIAEGYSVSREKKESFPLTVTSAQKNPTAFYLCANLRDYTQYFGPGTRLTVL.

This clonotype was observed at least ten times. The V and J genes are TRBV12-3 or TRBV12-4 and TRBJ2-2; TRBD1 aligns across 8 bases. Trimming took 2 bases from V and 6 from J; bases not matched to a gene: 8. The CDR3 consists of 16 residues. The CDR3 spells CASSLSRQGKAGELFF. DNA for the CDR3: TGTGCCAGCAGTTTATCCCGACAGGGGAAGGCCGGGGAGCTGTTTTTT.

Ten or more counts support this clonotype. J is TRBJ2-3 and V is TRBV5-1; D gene ambiguous. The CDR3 covers 14 residues. Germline V gives CDR1 SGHRS, CDR2 YFSETQ. V lost 0 bases to trimming and J lost 4 bases, with 9 bases between them. The CDR3 sequence is CASSLVPASDTQYF. Here the CDR3 DNA reads TGCGCCAGCAGCTTGGTTCCGGCGTCAGATACGCAGTATTTT.

Ten or more counts support this clonotype. This chain joins TRBV27 and TRBJ1-6, with TRBD1 as a possible D gene (6 bases). The CDR3 loop spans 15 amino acids. Germline V gene lookup returns CDR1 MNHEY and CDR2 SMNVEV (reference sequence). V gave up 5 bases and J gave up 7 bases, with 15 bases separating them. The chain's CDR3 is CASSPGGQLNSPLHF. The DNA for the CDR3 is TGTGCCAGCAGTCCCGGAGGACAGTTGAATTCACCCCTCCACTTT.

This chain links TRBV19 with TRBJ1-5, with TRBD1 identical over 9 bases. The J segment lost 4 bases and the V segment lost 5 bases, leaving 12 bases of the junction unmatched. This CDR3 contains 17 residues. CDR1 LNHDA and CDR2 SQIVND come from the germline V gene (reference sequence). The CDR3 here is CASSGSGTGLRNQPQHF. The CDR3 bases are TGTGCCAGTAGTGGGAGCGGGACAGGGTTAAGGAATCAGCCCCAGCATTTT. Looking up the rest from reference TRBV19 and TRBJ1-5 gives the full variable domain: DGGITQSPKYLFRKEGQNVTLSCEQNLNHDAMYWYRQDPGQGLRLIYYSQIVNDFQKGDIAEGYSVSREKKESFPLTVTSAQKNPTAFYLCASSGSGTGLRNQPQHFGDGTRLSIL.

The rearrangement uses TRBV29-1 and TRBJ2-2; a possible D gene is TRBD1 (5 bases). Germline-derived CDR1 and CDR2 are SQVTM and ANQGSEA. The CDR3 sequence is 13 residues long. The V end was cut by 5 bases, the J end by 5 bases, with 12 bases between. CDR3 sequence reads: CSVKGQGTGELFF. CDR3 DNA: TGCAGCGTTAAAGGTCAGGGAACCGGGGAGCTGTTTTTT.

As to this clonotype: Since a much larger clone is just one base distant, this may be a read error. J is TRBJ1-1 and V is TRBV18; no firm D call. Germline CDR1 and CDR2: KGHSH and LQKENI. The CDR3 extends over 14 amino acids. The CDR3 loop is CASPPPGMNTEAFF. CDR3 DNA sequence: TGTGCCAGCCCACCCCCGGGCATGAACACTGAAGCTTTCTTT.

This clonotype appeared many times. The V and J genes are TRBV18 and TRBJ2-2, with 8 nucleotides matching TRBD1. Trimming took 8 bases from V and 2 from J; bases not matched to a gene: 7. CDR3 length: 15 residues. The germline gives CDR1 KGHSH, CDR2 LQKENI. The CDR3 nucleotides are TGTGCCAGCCTTCGGACAGGGACAAACACCGGGGAGCTGTTTTTT. This gives the protein CASLRTGTNTGELFF.

This chain connects TRBV6-2 or TRBV6-3 to TRBJ2-3, with 7 bases aligning to TRBD2. J gave up 1 base and V 4 bases, and 8 bases lay outside the gene matches. The CDR3 is 16 residues long. In germline, CDR1 is MNHEY, CDR2 SVGEGT. CDR3 bases: TGTGCCAGCAGTTCTCAGGCGGGAGTGGGCACAGATACGCAGTATTTT. Its translation: CASSSQAGVGTDTQYF.

This clonotype was detected once. The chain carries TRBV27 and TRBJ1-1, with D possibly matching TRBD1 (5 bases). Between the trimmed V and J ends, which lost 8 bases and 7 bases, there was a span of 17 bases. Germline CDR1 reads MNHEY; CDR2 reads SMNVEV (reference sequence). The CDR3 extends over 13 amino acids. The CDR3 nucleotides are TGTGCCAGCTTCCCGGCAGGGCACGGTGAAGCTTTCTTT. Its protein product is CASFPAGHGEAFF.

In this sample, this clonotype turned up a few times. The chain joins TRBV30 to TRBJ1-3; maybe TRBD1 (6 bases). This CDR3 has 14 amino acids. V lost 8 bases, J lost 4 bases, and 18 bases lay in between. CDR1 GTSNPN and CDR2 SVGIG come from the germline V gene (reference sequence). The CDR3 DNA sequence: TGTGCCCGATCAACAGGGAGTGGAGGAAACACCATATATTTT. Protein product: CARSTGSGGNTIYF.

This clonotype was recorded at least ten times. The chain joins TRBV9 to TRBJ2-1; D is possibly TRBD1 (6 bases). Germline loops: CDR1 SGDLS, CDR2 YYNGEE. V gave up 0 bases and J gave up 9 bases, with 13 bases separating them. The CDR3 consists of 14 residues. The CDR3 nucleotides read TGTGCCAGCAGCGTAGGGGGACACGACCCTGAGCAGTTCTTC. It specifies CASSVGGHDPEQFF.

Notes on this clonotype: Just one base apart from a much larger clone, this may be a read error. V gene TRBV18 combines with J gene TRBJ2-3, with 7 bases matching TRBD2. Germline-derived CDR1 and CDR2 are KGHSH and LQKENI. CDR3 size: 14 residues. CDR3 DNA: TGTGCCACCTCACCCGGGCGGGGGTTCGATACGCAGTATTTT. Its protein is CATSPGRGFDTQYF.

This clonotype was detected many times. The chain employs TRBV10-3 and TRBJ2-5; 8 bases align to TRBD2. V shed 3 bases, J shed 2 bases, and the junction held 5 bases outside the gene matches. The CDR3 extends over 15 amino acids. Germline V gene data show CDR1 as ENHRY and CDR2 as SYGVKD. This CDR3 is CAISEGSGTQETQYF. The CDR3 DNA follows: TGTGCCATCAGTGAAGGTAGCGGGACACAAGAGACCCAGTACTTC.

The chain recombines TRBV28 with TRBJ1-5, with D unclear. Trimming removed 7 bases from V and 7 bases from J, with 11 bases in between. This CDR3 spans 12 amino acids. CDR1 is MDHEN, CDR2 SYDVKM, per germline. DNA for the CDR3: TGTGCCAGCACGCGGGTGGGACAGCCCCAGCATTTT. It encodes CASTRVGQPQHF.

The V and J genes are TRBV4-2 and TRBJ1-1; TRBD1 agrees at 7 bases. This CDR3 is 14 amino acids long. Germline V CDR1 and CDR2: LGHNA, YNFKEQ. With 1 base clipped from V and 3 bases from J, the junction kept 2 bases outside the gene matches. The CDR3 loop reads CASSQVRGDTEAFF. In DNA, the CDR3 is TGTGCCAGCAGCCAAGTCAGGGGGGACACTGAAGCTTTCTTT.

This clonotype was counted between two and nine times. This sequence joins TRBV20-1 and TRBJ2-4; 9 nucleotides align to TRBD2. Germline-derived CDR1 and CDR2 are DFQATT and SNEGSKA (reference sequence). The CDR3 consists of 18 residues. The CDR3 loop reads CNVIGGGSGGIGKNIQYF. In nucleotides, the CDR3 is TGCAATGTCATCGGGGGGGGTAGCGGGGGCATCGGCAAAAACATTCAGTACTTC.

CDR3 region: CSVEKDPTFYGYTF. The CDR3, as DNA: TGCAGCGTTGAAAAGGATCCAACGTTCTATGGCTACACCTTC. The genes are TRBV29-1 and TRBJ1-2; D is unclear. Germline V gene data show CDR1 as SQVTM and CDR2 as ANQGSEA. The V gene lost 2 bases and the J gene lost 4 bases, with 14 bases spanning the gap. The CDR3 is made up of 14 amino acids.

Only a few counts were recorded for this clonotype. The V call is TRBV27, the J call TRBJ1-5; D unresolved. The CDR3 sequence is 13 residues long. Trimming cost V 5 bases and J 5 bases, with 10 bases left between them. Germline CDR1 reads MNHEY; CDR2 reads SMNVEV (reference sequence). CDR3 sequence: CASSRQRYQPQHF. The CDR3 DNA follows: TGTGCCAGCAGTAGACAAAGGTATCAGCCCCAGCATTTT.

The chain employs TRBV5-1 and TRBJ2-7; TRBD2 agrees at 12 bases. J lost 6 bases, V lost 4 bases, and 8 bases had no gene match. Germline assignment: CDR1 SGHRS and CDR2 YFSETQ. This CDR3 spans 15 amino acids. CDR3 nucleotide sequence: TGCGCCAGCAGCCCTGGACTAGCGGGACCGGGCGAGCAGTACTTC. This gives the protein CASSPGLAGPGEQYF.

This clonotype was seen many times. The V and J genes are TRBV3-1 and TRBJ1-3; possibly TRBD1 for D (5 bases). This CDR3 contains 16 residues. From germline, CDR1 is LGHDT and CDR2 YNNKEL (reference sequence). The V end lost 0 bases, the J end lost 13 bases, and 22 bases lay between the germline ends. Here the CDR3 DNA reads TGTGCCAGCAGCCAAGACGCCGGACAACCTTCCGGGAGGATATATTTT. Protein: CASSQDAGQPSGRIYF.